This T cell receptor (beta chain) was documented in a study of cytomegalovirus exposure and HLA in healthy donors. The study's findings and limits: What was likely a sequencing artifact was a cluster of highly shared sequence variants.

Germline V gives CDR1 LGHNA, CDR2 YSLEER. There are 17 residues in the CDR3. V was pared by 0 bases and J by 9 bases, with 8 bases of the junction left unmatched. Regarding this clone: What it binds is unknown.

In the PCR, 60 Vbeta and 13 Jbeta primers were used. Repertoires were generated with immunoSEQ multiplex PCR, while TCRdb's copy carries only in-frame clones and drops some. The sample has tens of thousands of clones; 75% to 90% are singletons. The sequencing input was PBMCs. This clonotype was sampled from a man in his fifties or sixties in good health and CMV-seropositive. The rearrangement links TRBV4-3 to TRBJ2-1; 13 positions agree with TRBD2. The CDR3 spells CASSQDGLAGVSGEQFF. The CDR3 DNA reads as TGCGCCAGCAGCCAAGACGGACTAGCGGGAGTATCGGGTGAGCAGTTCTTC.